This T cell receptor beta chain was profiled in a study of blood T cell repertoires in COVID-19. Looking at the study overall: Sources were T cells, B-cell-depleted T cells, or PBMCs; the material itself was cDNA or gDNA.

Followed longitudinally, the Seattle patients had been enrolled during active infection. Germline lookup yields CDR1 SGHKS and CDR2 YYEKEE (reference sequence). The CDR3 contains 14 residues. Trimming left V 1 base short and J 5 bases short, with 10 bases between. As originally analysed: Estimation of nucleated cell counts relied on the amplification of reference gene primers. TCRdb's table, derived via immunoSEQ multiplex PCR, lists solely in-frame clones and lacks some. That table is the source of V, J and clone size, and D and trimming were worked out from the DNA. This table has some 200,000 clones, 75% to 85% appearing once.

This clonotype was obtained from a woman aged 25 to 39 with COVID-19, enrolled during active disease. Sequenced sample: peripheral blood. This chain connects TRBV5-5 to TRBJ2-1; no definite D call. The CDR3 is CASSLFGSNNEQFF. The CDR3 DNA reads TGTGCCAGCAGCTTGTTTGGCAGTAACAATGAGCAGTTCTTC.